One and the same sample provided the 31 T cell receptor beta chains below, sequenced in a study of blood T cells in healthy people across ages. Primers used in a second PCR of roughly 7 to 12 cycles were a sample-barcoded 5' primer and a J-beta primer mix. TCRdb re-called the 5' RACE reads with MiXCR, one entry per CDR3 protein. The sample holds roughly 1.5 million distinct CDR3 sequences; 42% are singletons and the top ten take about 4%. Sequencing input: blood. These receptors all come from a woman aged 18-29 years in good health.

The chain is built from TRBV4-3 and TRBJ2-2, with 9 bases matching TRBD1. Trimming took 3 bases from V and 4 from J; bases not matched to a gene: 9. Germline V gene data show CDR1 as LGHNA and CDR2 as YSLEER. The CDR3 has 17 residues. CDR3 sequence (DNA): TGCGCCAGCAGCCACGCTCCGGGACAGGGAGTCACCGGGGAGCTGTTTTTT. Translating gives CASSHAPGQGVTGELFF.

The sample holds a few counts of this clonotype. This rearrangement joins TRBV2 to TRBJ2-4, with no clear D. TRBJ2-7 explains the end of the DNA better; the J call may be wrong. The CDR3 consists of 13 residues. The germline V gene has CDR1 SNHLY and CDR2 FYNNEI. The CDR3 here is CASRWEFENEQYF. The CDR3, as DNA: TGTGCCAGCAGGTGGGAATTCGAAAACGAGCAGTACTTC.

This clonotype was detected once. The rearrangement uses TRBV4-3 and TRBJ1-2; no definite D call. Germline CDR1 reads LGHNA; CDR2 reads YSLEER. This CDR3 is 13 amino acids long. With 0 bases removed from V and 8 bases from J, the gap between germline ends came to 10 bases. CDR3 nucleotide sequence: TGCGCCAGCAGCCAAGATATCAGTAGAGGCTACACCTTC. It codes for CASSQDISRGYTF.

In its sample, this clonotype was seen many times. This sequence joins TRBV10-3 and TRBJ2-4; the match to TRBD1 covers 10 bases. Germline values: CDR1 ENHRY, CDR2 SYGVKD. V trimming: 2 bases; J trimming: 1 base; junction bases outside the gene matches: 5. CDR3 size: 17 residues. CDR3 amino acids: CAISERGTGVAKNIQYF. The CDR3 bases are TGTGCCATCAGTGAGCGGGGGACAGGGGTCGCCAAAAACATTCAGTACTTC.

This clonotype was detected only a few times. The rearrangement links TRBV5-5 to TRBJ1-2; no clear D gene. This CDR3 has 13 residues. Trimming cost V 5 bases and J 1 base, with 9 bases left between them. Germline V gene sequence: CDR1 SGHKS, CDR2 YYEKEE (reference sequence). CDR3 sequence (DNA): TGTGCCAGCAGTGGACCAATTAACTATGGCTACACCTTC. Translated, it gives CASSGPINYGYTF.

The rearrangement uses TRBV24-1 and TRBJ2-1; possibly TRBD2 for D (5 bases). Germline-derived CDR1 and CDR2 are KGHDR and SFDVKD. CDR3 length equals 14 residues. Trimming removed 7 bases at V and 10 bases at J, with 19 bases between. The CDR3 is CATSPSRTGGEQFF. The CDR3 bases are TGTGCCACCAGCCCTAGCAGGACCGGCGGGGAGCAGTTCTTC.

CDR3 in amino acids: CASSFRTGEYGYTF. The CDR3, as DNA: TGCGCCAGCAGCTTCCGGACAGGTGAATATGGCTACACCTTC. This sequence joins TRBV5-1 and TRBJ1-2; 7 bases align to TRBD1. Germline V gene lookup returns CDR1 SGHRS and CDR2 YFSETQ. The CDR3 totals 14 residues. With V trimmed by 2 bases and J by 5 bases, 6 bases remained unmatched.

This chain connects TRBV7-2 to TRBJ1-1; TRBD1 is a possible D gene (6 bases). CDR3 length: 15 amino acids. CDR1 is SGHTA, CDR2 FQGNSA, per germline. V was shortened by 3 bases and J by 5 bases, with 16 bases between the two germline ends. CDR3 in amino acids: CASSLGFGGPTEAFF. Here the CDR3 DNA reads TGTGCCAGCAGCTTGGGGTTTGGGGGGCCTACTGAAGCTTTCTTT. The variable domain in full, completed from reference TRBV7-2 and TRBJ1-1, reads GAGVSQSPSNKVTEKGKDVELRCDPISGHTALYWYRQSLGQGLEFLIYFQGNSAPDKSGLPSDRFSAERTGGSVSTLTIQRTQQEDSAVYLCASSLGFGGPTEAFFGQGTRLTVV.

There are a few counts of this clonotype. The V call is TRBV28, the J call TRBJ2-1, with 8 bases aligning to TRBD2. V shed 3 bases and J 15 bases; nucleotides not matched to a gene: 10. CDR3 length equals 13 residues. Looked up from germline, CDR1 is MDHEN and CDR2 is SYDVKM. DNA for the CDR3: TGTGCCAGCAGTTTGAGCGGGAGAGGGGTGGCGTTCTTC. This codes for CASSLSGRGVAFF.

This clonotype was seen a few times. The V call is TRBV27, the J call TRBJ1-1, with D maybe TRBD1 (5 bases). There are 13 residues in the CDR3. Germline-derived CDR1 and CDR2 are MNHEY and SMNVEV (reference sequence). Trimming shortened V by 6 bases and J by 1 base, and 9 bases separated the two germline ends. CDR3 sequence (DNA): TGTGCCAGCAGACGGGACTGGAACACTGAAGCTTTCTTT. Its protein product is CASRRDWNTEAFF.

This clonotype was detected only a few times. The CDR3 coding sequence is TGTGCCAGCACCCAACAGGGGGCCGAGCAGTACTTC. Translation gives CASTQQGAEQYF. The J gene is TRBJ2-7, the V gene TRBV12-3 or TRBV12-4; 9 nucleotides line up with TRBD1. The CDR3 has 12 amino acids. The ends lost 7 bases at V and 6 bases at J; junction bases unmatched: 4.

The genes are TRBV20-1 and TRBJ2-3; TRBD2 might be the D (6 bases). CDR1 is DFQATT and CDR2 is SNEGSKA in the germline V gene (reference sequence). V shed 6 bases and J shed 1 base, with 11 bases lying between them. The CDR3 runs to 13 residues. CDR3 sequence reads: CSAGSSGTDTQYF. DNA for the CDR3: TGCAGTGCAGGCTCTAGCGGCACAGATACGCAGTATTTT.

This chain joins TRBV4-3 and TRBJ2-5; D remains ambiguous. The CDR3 loop spans 14 amino acids. The germline CDR1 and CDR2 sequences are LGHNA and YSLEER. Trimming removed 0 bases at V and 4 bases at J, with 9 bases between. The CDR3: CASSQDVRRETQYF. The DNA for the CDR3 is TGCGCCAGCAGCCAAGATGTTAGGAGAGAGACCCAGTACTTC.

This clonotype has a handful of counts. The chain uses TRBV4-2 and TRBJ1-5; the match to TRBD1 covers 7 bases. V shed 0 bases, J shed 1 base, and the junction held 0 bases outside the gene matches. The CDR3 runs 15 residues. Germline values: CDR1 LGHNA, CDR2 YNFKEQ. The CDR3 DNA reads TGTGCCAGCAGCCAAGAGACAGGGAGCAATCAGCCCCAGCATTTT. Its translation is CASSQETGSNQPQHF.

The chain employs TRBV4-2 and TRBJ2-3; no clear D gene. CDR1 LGHNA and CDR2 YNFKEQ come from the germline V gene. The CDR3 length is 14 residues. The germline V and J ends were trimmed by 3 bases and 4 bases, with 11 bases remaining between them. CDR3 DNA sequence: TGTGCCAGCAGCCACAGAAACCGGGCAGATACGCAGTATTTT. This gives the protein CASSHRNRADTQYF.

The V gene is TRBV7-2, the J gene TRBJ2-7, with TRBD2 identical over 9 bases. Germline trimming cut 5 bases from V and 7 bases from J; bases unmatched to any gene: 12. Germline loops: CDR1 SGHTA, CDR2 FQGNSA. The CDR3 spans 15 residues. The CDR3 here is CASSPLAGDGNEQYF. The DNA of the CDR3 is TGTGCCAGCAGCCCCTTAGCGGGGGACGGCAATGAGCAGTACTTC.

This chain connects TRBV4-3 to TRBJ2-2; the D gene could be TRBD1 or TRBD2 (5 bases each). V lost 0 bases to trimming and J lost 3 bases, with 8 bases between them. The CDR3 runs to 15 residues. Germline lookup yields CDR1 LGHNA and CDR2 YSLEER. The CDR3 sequence: CASSQEWGYTGELFF. CDR3 nucleotide sequence: TGCGCCAGCAGCCAAGAATGGGGGTACACCGGGGAGCTGTTTTTT.

This chain links TRBV12-3 or TRBV12-4 with TRBJ2-1; 7 bases are shared with TRBD2. V shed 4 bases, J shed 10 bases, and the junction held 7 bases outside the gene matches. CDR3 length equals 13 residues. CDR3 in DNA: TGTGCCAGCAGTTCGCACCAACTAGCGGAGCAGTTCTTC. This sequence encodes CASSSHQLAEQFF.

This sequence joins TRBV27 and TRBJ1-2; 8 bases align to TRBD1. Germline CDR1 is MNHEY and CDR2 is SMNVEV (reference sequence). V was clipped by 6 bases and J by 7 bases; unmatched bases: 13. The CDR3 sequence is 15 residues long. For the CDR3, the DNA is TGTGCCAGCAGCCGAAAACCGGACAGGGATATTGGCTACACCTTC. This encodes CASSRKPDRDIGYTF.

The chain couples TRBV9 to TRBJ2-5; possibly TRBD1 or TRBD2 for D (5 bases each). CDR3 length equals 13 residues. V was shortened by 3 bases and J by 5 bases, with 11 bases between the two germline ends. Germline V gene data show CDR1 as SGDLS and CDR2 as YYNGEE. This chain's CDR3 is CASSGGDPETQYF. The CDR3 region has the DNA TGTGCCAGCAGCGGAGGGGATCCGGAGACCCAGTACTTC.

This clonotype was detected a few times. The rearrangement links TRBV15 to TRBJ2-3, with 9 bases aligning to TRBD1. The germline V gene has CDR1 LNHNV and CDR2 YYDKDF (reference sequence). The CDR3 spans 19 residues. Trimming cost V 0 bases and J 5 bases; bases outside gene matches: 15. This CDR3 is CATSRESGTGRGDKDTQYF. The DNA of the CDR3 is TGTGCCACCAGCAGAGAGTCCGGGACAGGGAGGGGTGACAAAGATACGCAGTATTTT.

Comment on this clonotype: Possible read error: a much larger clone is one base away. J is TRBJ1-1 and V is TRBV10-3, with TRBD1 as a possible D gene (6 bases). Per germline, CDR1 ENHRY and CDR2 SYGVKD. This CDR3 comprises 13 residues. The V end was cut by 6 bases, the J end by 1 base, with 9 bases between. The CDR3: CAISPTGNTEAFF. The CDR3 DNA reads TGTGCCATCAGCCCGACAGGGAACACTGAAGCTTTCTTT.

Points on this clonotype: Sequence at one end of the junction differs from germline and may be a read error. V and J are TRBV11-2 and TRBJ2-7; D unresolved. There are 12 residues in the CDR3. Looked up from germline, CDR1 is SGHAT and CDR2 is FQNNGV. The CDR3 DNA reads as TGTGCCAGCAGCTTACCTTCCTACAAGCAGTACTTC. This codes for CASSLPSYKQYF.

This chain links TRBV4-1 with TRBJ1-5; no definite D call. This CDR3 spans 14 amino acids. Deletions cut 0 bases from V and 5 bases from J, with 8 bases between. Looked up from germline, CDR1 is MGHRA and CDR2 is YSYEKL. CDR3 sequence: CASSQDWRDQPQHF. CDR3 DNA sequence: TGCGCCAGCAGCCAAGATTGGAGGGATCAGCCCCAGCATTTT.

Only a few counts were recorded for this clonotype. This chain connects TRBV6-4 to TRBJ2-6; no reliable D call. The ends were cut back, 2 bases at V and 2 bases at J, with 7 bases in the middle. CDR3 length: 15 residues. Looked up from germline, CDR1 is MRHNA and CDR2 is SNTAGT. The CDR3 DNA is TGTGCCAGCAGTGACGATCATGCTGGGGCCAACGTCCTGACTTTC. This gives the protein CASSDDHAGANVLTF.

This sequence joins TRBV28 and TRBJ2-2, with D possibly TRBD1 on 5 matching bases. CDR3 size: 15 residues. V shed 7 bases and J shed 2 bases, with 14 bases lying between them. The germline V gene has CDR1 MDHEN and CDR2 SYDVKM. The CDR3 loop is CASKFWTSNTGELFF. CDR3 DNA sequence: TGTGCCAGCAAATTCTGGACAAGTAACACCGGGGAGCTGTTTTTT.

V is TRBV28 and J is TRBJ2-1, with a weak D call TRBD2 (6 bases). Germline V gene data show CDR1 as MDHEN and CDR2 as SYDVKM. The germline V and J ends were trimmed by 6 bases and 8 bases, with 14 bases remaining between them. The CDR3 covers 13 residues. The DNA of the CDR3 is TGTGCCAGCAGAGCCCGACTAGTTTATGAGCAGTTCTTC. Encoded protein: CASRARLVYEQFF.

The chain is built from TRBV7-9 and TRBJ2-1; 7 nucleotides align to TRBD2. J lost 0 bases, V lost 5 bases, and 7 bases had no gene match. Germline CDR1 reads SEHNR; CDR2 reads FQNEAQ (reference sequence). The CDR3 consists of 16 residues. The CDR3 spells CASSPASGPSYNEQFF. The CDR3 region has the DNA TGTGCCAGCAGCCCAGCTAGCGGACCCTCCTACAATGAGCAGTTCTTC.

J is TRBJ2-5 and V is TRBV3-1; D might be TRBD1 (6 bases). Deletions cut 4 bases from V and 7 bases from J, with 10 bases between. This CDR3 is built from 12 residues. Germline loops: CDR1 LGHDT, CDR2 YNNKEL (reference sequence). The CDR3 loop reads CASSRDTRTQYF. CDR3 nucleotides: TGTGCCAGCAGCCGGGACACACGGACCCAGTACTTC.

CDR3 amino acids: CASSPYTNGNYEQYF. The CDR3, as DNA: TGTGCCAGCAGCCCTTACACCAACGGGAACTACGAGCAGTACTTC. V is TRBV7-6 and J is TRBJ2-5; TRBD2 is a possible D gene (5 bases). The J call is uncertain, as TRBJ2-7 better fits the DNA end. This CDR3 spans 15 amino acids. CDR1 and CDR2 (germline): SGHVS, FNYEAQ.

This clonotype was picked up a small number of times. This CDR3 reads CSVVSLTGETEAFF. CDR3 coding DNA: TGCAGCGTTGTCTCCCTGACAGGGGAAACTGAAGCTTTCTTT. The chain combines TRBV29-1 with TRBJ1-1, with 8 bases fitting TRBD1. CDR1 SQVTM and CDR2 ANQGSEA come from the germline V gene. V shed 4 bases and J 5 bases; nucleotides not matched to a gene: 9. The length of the CDR3 is 14 residues.